This passage covers 2 T cell receptor beta chains from one sample sequenced in a study of blood T cell repertoires in COVID-19. Here immunoSEQ multiplex PCR was the method, and the copy in TCRdb shows in-frame clones only, minus some. The sample has about 50,000 clones, around 90% seen once. The specimen was peripheral blood. These TCRs come from a human donor in a cohort sampled during active COVID-19.

This chain connects TRBV7-9 to TRBJ2-3, with D tentatively TRBD1 (6 bases). V lost 5 bases, J lost 5 bases, and 14 bases lay in between. Germline assignment: CDR1 SEHNR and CDR2 FQNEAQ (reference sequence). This CDR3 has 14 residues. As DNA, the CDR3 is TGTGCCAGCAGCCTGGTCCTAGGGGGAGATACGCAGTATTTT. Its protein product is CASSLVLGGDTQYF.

This clone was seen just once. V is TRBV4-1 and J is TRBJ1-4, with a possible D match to TRBD1 (5 bases). Trimming removed 3 bases at V and 2 bases at J, with 10 bases between. The CDR3 is 15 amino acids. CDR1 and CDR2 from the germline V gene are MGHRA and YSYEKL. The CDR3 region has the DNA TGCGCCAGCAGCCATTGGGGCCCCACTAATGAAAAACTGTTTTTT. Translation: CASSHWGPTNEKLFF.